This T cell receptor (beta chain) was recovered during a study of blood T cell repertoires in COVID-19. Study-level background: The origin of the acute and convalescent COVID-19 samples was the United States, Italy and Spain. T cells, B-cell-depleted T cells, or PBMCs provided the cDNA or gDNA that served as material.

Per the original methods: Reference gene primer amplification yielded estimated nucleated cell counts. The assay was immunoSEQ multiplex PCR, and TCRdb's table has in-frame clones only and misses some. V and J calls and clone size are copied from that table; D and trimming were computed from the DNA. The sample holds about 280,000 clones, about 83% seen once. This clonotype was sampled from a woman aged 40 to 50 who had recovered from COVID-19. Material: PBMCs or T cells enriched from blood (not recorded which).

The CDR3 bases are TGTGCTAGTGGTTTGGGAGGGGGCACTGAAGCTTTCTTT. Residues: CASGLGGGTEAFF. The rearrangement links TRBV12-5 to TRBJ1-1, with D possibly being TRBD1 (6 bases). The CDR3 runs 13 residues. Per the germline V gene, CDR1 is LGHNT and CDR2 is FRNRAP. The V end lost 1 base, the J end lost 4 bases, and 7 bases lay between the germline ends.